This T cell receptor beta chain was captured by sequencing in a study of regulatory T cells (dated by TCRdb to about 2018). Background on the whole study: The study compared T-cell receptor beta repertoires of sorted regulatory, conventional CD4+ and CD8+ T cells in CD3G-deficient patients with those in healthy controls. Study-wide findings and limitations: Patient repertoires showed restricted unique TRB V-J pairs and skewed V and J gene usage, most marked in regulatory T cells. Regulatory T cells from CD3G-deficient patients had lower Shannon diversity than both autologous conventional CD4+ cells and control regulatory T cells. The degree of regulatory T-cell repertoire restriction differed among patients and was greatest in the two patients with the most severe autoimmunity. Regulatory T-cell samples from patients gave roughly tenfold fewer unique productive TRB reads than control samples did.

Every CD3G-deficient patient showed evidence of autoimmunity, and the autoimmunity was more severe in two of the patients. At the time of testing, the patients were between 2 and 39 years old, and their CD4+ and CD8+ T cells had reduced naive proportions and increased memory proportions. CD4+ cells were FACS-sorted into CD25-high CD127-low regulatory T cells and CD25-low CD127-high conventional CD4+ T cells. About six individuals with CD3G deficiency made up the patient group. An international network of physicians spanning the United States, Europe and Asia provided the patient samples and clinical data. Ficoll density separation was used to isolate peripheral blood mononuclear cells. About this clone: What this receptor recognizes is not known. One base away there is no much larger clone; base qualities are not given.

The multiplex PCR relied on 52 forward TRBV primers and 13 reverse TRBJ primers, and amplification bias was corrected through assay-based and computational methods. Rearranged TRB loci were amplified from genomic DNA by multiplex PCR within the immunoSEQ assay. TRB amplicons were sequenced on an Illumina HiSeq platform. In the paper's pipeline: Custom algorithms error-filtered the raw sequences and aligned the raw sequences to reference gene sequences, after which the immunoSEQ online tools were used for analysis. Productive and nonproductive TRB rearrangement frequencies were evaluated among both unique and total sequences. The likelihood of self-reactivity was estimated by examining two features, hydrophobicity and amino acid composition, of TRB CDR3 positions 6 and 7. Prism software was used to run t tests, Mann-Whitney tests or two-way ANOVA for comparisons between groups. This immuneACCESS table, as held by TCRdb, lists in-frame sequences with V and J called but not all clones. Of the missing ones, under half trace to an unresolved V gene in checked studies; the others have no known cause. V and J calls and clone size are given by that table; D and trimming were obtained from the DNA. The sample table contains fewer than 4,500 clones; only one count was recorded for around 92% of them. The ten largest make up roughly 2.7% of the sample.

Sequenced sample: CD4+ Tregs sorted from blood. This TCR was recovered from a child between 2 and 9 years old with CD3G deficiency.

At the DNA level, the sequence is TGTGCCAGCTTACAGACTGGACTTGAGGAAGCTTTCTTT. It is translated as CASLQTGLEEAFF. The chain links TRBV6-1 with TRBJ1-1; no D segment can be confidently identified. Trimming at the junction amounts to 8 bases on V and 8 bases on J, and the germline ends lie 18 bases apart. Reading the germline V gene gives CDR1 MNHNS and CDR2 SASEGT. The CDR3 has 13 amino acids, counting the end cysteine and phenylalanine. The only DNA kept is the CDR3, 39 bases in frame from the first base.